This T cell receptor (beta chain) is drawn from a study of glioma-infiltrating T cells. Amplification of TCR alpha and beta CDR3 regions from RNA used iRepertoire nested multiplex PCR. TCRdb passed the multiplex PCR reads through MiXCR, listing each CDR3 protein once. The sample lists about 130,000 distinct CDR3 sequences, around 23% occurring once. The germline gives CDR1 SGHTA, CDR2 FQGNSA. The CDR3 runs to 14 residues. The ends were cut back, 4 bases at V and 1 base at J, with 9 bases in the middle. Many counts were recorded for this clonotype. This rearrangement joins TRBV7-2 to TRBJ2-3, with D unclear. Sequencing used glioma tissue, nonneoplastic brain tissue, or PBMCs (not recorded which). The clonotype comes from a human donor with low-grade glioma or glioblastoma, undergoing nonglioma brain surgery, or in good health (not recorded which). CDR3 sequence (DNA): TGTGCCAGCAGCTGGAAGAGCGGCACAGATACGCAGTATTTT. It specifies CASSWKSGTDTQYF. The whole variable domain, filled in from reference TRBV7-2 and TRBJ2-3, reads GAGVSQSPSNKVTEKGKDVELRCDPISGHTALYWYRQSLGQGLEFLIYFQGNSAPDKSGLPSDRFSAERTGGSVSTLTIQRTQQEDSAVYLCASSWKSGTDTQYFGPGTRLTVL.